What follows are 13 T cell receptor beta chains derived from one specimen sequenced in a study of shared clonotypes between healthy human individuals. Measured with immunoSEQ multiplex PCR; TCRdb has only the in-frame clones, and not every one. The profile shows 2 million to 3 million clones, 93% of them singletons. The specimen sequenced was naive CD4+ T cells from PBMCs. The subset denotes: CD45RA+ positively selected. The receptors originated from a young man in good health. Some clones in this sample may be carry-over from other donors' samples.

The CDR3 sequence is CASSLTSGSADEQFF. As DNA, the CDR3 is TGTGCCAGCAGCTTGACTAGCGGGAGCGCGGATGAGCAGTTCTTC. The chain has TRBV5-4 and TRBJ2-1, with 11 bases lining up with TRBD2. V gave up 1 base and J gave up 8 bases; unmatched junction bases: 5. Germline CDR1 reads SGHNT; CDR2 reads YYREEE (reference sequence). The CDR3 sequence is 15 residues long.

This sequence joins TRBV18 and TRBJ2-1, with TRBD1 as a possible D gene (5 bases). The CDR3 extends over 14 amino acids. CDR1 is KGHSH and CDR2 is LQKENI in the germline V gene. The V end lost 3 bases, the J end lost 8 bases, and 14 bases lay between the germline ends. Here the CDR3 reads CASSPDRDSDEQFF. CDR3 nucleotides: TGTGCCAGCTCACCTGATCGTGACAGTGATGAGCAGTTCTTC.

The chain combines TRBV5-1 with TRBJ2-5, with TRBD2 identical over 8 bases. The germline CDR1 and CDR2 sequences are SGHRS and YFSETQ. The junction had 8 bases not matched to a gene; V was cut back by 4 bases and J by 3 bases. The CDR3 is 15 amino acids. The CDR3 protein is CASSPAAREEETQYF. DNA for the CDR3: TGCGCCAGCAGCCCGGCGGCGCGGGAGGAAGAGACCCAGTACTTC. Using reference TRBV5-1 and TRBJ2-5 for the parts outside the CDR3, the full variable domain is KAGVTQTPRYLIKTRGQQVTLSCSPISGHRSVSWYQQTPGQGLQFLFEYFSETQRNKGNFPGRFSGRQFSNSRSEMNVSTLELGDSALYLCASSPAAREEETQYFGPGTRLLVL.

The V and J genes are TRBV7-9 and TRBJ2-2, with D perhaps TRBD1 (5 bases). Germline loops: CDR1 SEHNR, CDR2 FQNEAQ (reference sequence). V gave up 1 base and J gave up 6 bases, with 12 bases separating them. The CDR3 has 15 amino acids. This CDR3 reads CASSLDPGWAGELFF. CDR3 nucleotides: TGTGCCAGCAGCTTAGACCCAGGGTGGGCCGGGGAGCTGTTTTTT.

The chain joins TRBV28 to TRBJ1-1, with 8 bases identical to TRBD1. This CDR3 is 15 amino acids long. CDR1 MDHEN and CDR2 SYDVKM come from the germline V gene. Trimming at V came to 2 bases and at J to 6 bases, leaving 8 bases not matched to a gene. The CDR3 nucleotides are TGTGCCAGCAGTTTAATCGGCCAGGGGGCGGCTGAAGCTTTCTTT. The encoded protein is CASSLIGQGAAEAFF. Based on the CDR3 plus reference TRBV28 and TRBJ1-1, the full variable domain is DVKVTQSSRYLVKRTGEKVFLECVQDMDHENMFWYRQDPGLGLRLIYFSYDVKMKEKGDIPEGYSVSREKKERFSLILESASTNQTSMYLCASSLIGQGAAEAFFGQGTRLTVV.

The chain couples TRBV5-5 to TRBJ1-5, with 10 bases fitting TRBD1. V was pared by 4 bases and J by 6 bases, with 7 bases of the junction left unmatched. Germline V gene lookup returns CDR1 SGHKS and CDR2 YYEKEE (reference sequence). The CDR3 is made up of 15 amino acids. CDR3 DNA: TGTGCCAGCAGCCCACCGGGACAGGGGATTCAGCCCCAGCATTTT. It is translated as CASSPPGQGIQPQHF.

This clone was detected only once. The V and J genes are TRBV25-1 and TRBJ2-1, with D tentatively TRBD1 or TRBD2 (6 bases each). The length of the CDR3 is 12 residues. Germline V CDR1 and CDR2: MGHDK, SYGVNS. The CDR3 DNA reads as TGTCCCACGAGGGGGGCCTACAATGAGCAGTTCTTC. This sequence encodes CPTRGAYNEQFF.

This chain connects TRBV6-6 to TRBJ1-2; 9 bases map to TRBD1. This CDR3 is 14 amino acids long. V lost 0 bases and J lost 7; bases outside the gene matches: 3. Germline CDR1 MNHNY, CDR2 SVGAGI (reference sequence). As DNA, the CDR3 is TGTGCCAGCAGTTACTCGGGACAGGGAGGTGGCTACACCTTC. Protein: CASSYSGQGGGYTF.

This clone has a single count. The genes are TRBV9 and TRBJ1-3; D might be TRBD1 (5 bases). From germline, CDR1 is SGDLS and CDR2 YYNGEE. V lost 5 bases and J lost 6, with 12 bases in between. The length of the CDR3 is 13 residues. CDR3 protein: CASSSGFENTIYF. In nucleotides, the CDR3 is TGTGCCAGCAGTTCAGGGTTTGAAAACACCATATATTTT.

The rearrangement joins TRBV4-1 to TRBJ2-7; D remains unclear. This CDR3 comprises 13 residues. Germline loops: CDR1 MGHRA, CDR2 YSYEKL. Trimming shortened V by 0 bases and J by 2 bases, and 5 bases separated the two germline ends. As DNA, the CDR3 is TGCGCCAGCAGCCAAGAGAAGCCCTACGAGCAGTACTTC. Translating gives CASSQEKPYEQYF.

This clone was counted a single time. The CDR3 DNA reads TGCAGCGCCATTCCCTGGACAGGGCTGAACACTGAAGCTTTCTTT. This codes for CSAIPWTGLNTEAFF. The chain uses TRBV29-1 and TRBJ1-1, with 8 positions matching TRBD1. Germline V gives CDR1 SQVTM, CDR2 ANQGSEA. Unmatched junction bases numbered 10, after V lost 7 bases and J lost 0 bases. CDR3 length: 15 residues.

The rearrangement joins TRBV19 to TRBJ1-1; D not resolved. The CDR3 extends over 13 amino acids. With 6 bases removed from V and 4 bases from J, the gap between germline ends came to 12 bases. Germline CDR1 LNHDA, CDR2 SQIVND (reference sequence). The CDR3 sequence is CASRHIGATEAFF. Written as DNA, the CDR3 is TGTGCCAGTAGACACATCGGTGCCACTGAAGCTTTCTTT.

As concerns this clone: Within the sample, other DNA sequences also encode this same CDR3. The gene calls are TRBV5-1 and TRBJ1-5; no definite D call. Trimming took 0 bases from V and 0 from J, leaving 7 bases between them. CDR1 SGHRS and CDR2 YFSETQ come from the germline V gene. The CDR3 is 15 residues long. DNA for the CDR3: TGCGCCAGCAGCTTGGGGGATTATAGCAATCAGCCCCAGCATTTT. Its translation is CASSLGDYSNQPQHF. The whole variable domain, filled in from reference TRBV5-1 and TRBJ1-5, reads KAGVTQTPRYLIKTRGQQVTLSCSPISGHRSVSWYQQTPGQGLQFLFEYFSETQRNKGNFPGRFSGRQFSNSRSEMNVSTLELGDSALYLCASSLGDYSNQPQHFGDGTRLSIL.